Presented here are 16 T cell receptor beta chains from one specimen sequenced in a study of T-cell memory formation after mild COVID-19. TCRdb re-called the 5' RACE reads with MiXCR, one entry per CDR3 protein. This table holds a few hundred thousand distinct CDR3 sequences, approximately 24% found once. Sequenced sample: PBMCs or a T cell subset sorted from them (not recorded which). Receptor source: an adult woman who had mild COVID-19 (a few samples of this study predate the infection). Cell type and time point are not known.

This clonotype came up a few times. The V gene is TRBV7-6, the J gene TRBJ1-2, with D possibly TRBD1 on 5 matching bases. V gave up 5 bases and J gave up 1 base, with 14 bases separating them. The CDR3 spans 15 residues. The germline V gene encodes CDR1 SGHVS and CDR2 FNYEAQ. The CDR3 coding sequence is TGTGCCAGCAGCGAAGGCTCGACAGATAACTATGGCTACACCTTC. Translating gives CASSEGSTDNYGYTF.

This clonotype was detected only a few times. The chain recombines TRBV29-1 with TRBJ2-1, with TRBD1 matching over 9 bases. This CDR3 comprises 14 residues. Germline assignment: CDR1 SQVTM and CDR2 ANQGSEA. The trim removed 4 bases at V and 7 bases at J, leaving 8 bases unmatched. The CDR3 here is CSVAEGQGWNEQFF. CDR3 sequence (DNA): TGCAGCGTTGCGGAGGGACAGGGTTGGAATGAGCAGTTCTTC.

This clonotype was detected many times. The rearrangement joins TRBV20-1 to TRBJ2-5, with 8 bases matching TRBD1. This CDR3 is 15 amino acids long. Germline trimming cut 0 bases from V and 1 base from J; bases unmatched to any gene: 4. Germline V gene data show CDR1 as DFQATT and CDR2 as SNEGSKA (reference sequence). This CDR3 reads CSARDPQGVQETQYF. In nucleotides, the CDR3 is TGCAGTGCTAGAGATCCACAGGGGGTCCAAGAGACCCAGTACTTC.

This clonotype was counted a few times. The rearrangement joins TRBV5-6 to TRBJ1-5; the match to TRBD1 covers 10 bases. Germline assignment: CDR1 SGHDT and CDR2 YYEEEE. The CDR3 covers 14 residues. The junction had 3 bases not matched to a gene; V was cut back by 2 bases and J by 7 bases. The CDR3 bases are TGTGCCAGCAGCTTTGGACAGGGGGGCCAGCCCCAGCATTTT. This codes for CASSFGQGGQPQHF.

The rearrangement joins TRBV7-8 to TRBJ2-7; D gene unclear. V lost 1 base, J lost 3 bases, and 7 bases lay in between. Per the germline V gene, CDR1 is SGHVS and CDR2 is FQNEAQ. The CDR3 has 13 amino acids. CDR3 DNA sequence: TGTGCCAGCAGCTTAGGAACGTACTACGAGCAGTACTTC. It specifies CASSLGTYYEQYF.

The chain employs TRBV6-1 and TRBJ1-5; weak D call: TRBD1 (5 bases). Trimming stripped 1 base from V and 5 bases from J, with 15 bases between. The CDR3 has 16 amino acids. CDR1 and CDR2 from the germline V gene are MNHNS and SASEGT. This chain's CDR3 is CASSEGSGFPHQPQHF. CDR3 nucleotide sequence: TGTGCCAGCAGTGAAGGATCAGGGTTCCCCCATCAGCCCCAGCATTTT.

V gene TRBV6-2 or TRBV6-3 combines with J gene TRBJ2-3, with a weak D call TRBD2 (6 bases). CDR3 size: 13 residues. The V end lost 6 bases, the J end lost 6 bases, and 13 bases lay between the germline ends. CDR1 is MNHEY, CDR2 SVGEGT, per germline. The CDR3 is CASRALASDTQYF. CDR3 nucleotide sequence: TGTGCCAGCAGAGCACTAGCTTCCGATACGCAGTATTTT.

V is TRBV7-9 and J is TRBJ1-2; tentatively, D is TRBD1 (5 bases). V lost 1 base to trimming and J lost 0 bases, with 18 bases between them. In germline, CDR1 is SEHNR, CDR2 FQNEAQ (reference sequence). There are 18 residues in the CDR3. DNA of the CDR3: TGTGCCAGCAGCTTAGGGAGCGGGGCCGGGAAGGCTAACTATGGCTACACCTTC. It is translated as CASSLGSGAGKANYGYTF.

The V and J genes are TRBV10-3 and TRBJ1-5; D unclear. V lost 3 bases to trimming and J lost 7 bases, with 10 bases between them. The germline V gene has CDR1 ENHRY and CDR2 SYGVKD. The CDR3 length is 13 residues. CDR3 nucleotides: TGTGCCATCAGTGACCCGGGTAGGCAGCCCCAGCATTTT. It is translated as CAISDPGRQPQHF.

The V gene is TRBV7-2, the J gene TRBJ2-3, with D unresolved. With 2 bases removed from V and 5 bases from J, the gap between germline ends came to 5 bases. Germline CDR1 is SGHTA and CDR2 is FQGNSA. The CDR3 covers 12 residues. DNA of the CDR3: TGTGCCAGCAGCTTATTTTTAGATACGCAGTATTTT. It encodes CASSLFLDTQYF.

This clonotype was seen a handful of times. The rearrangement uses TRBV20-1 and TRBJ2-1; possibly TRBD1 for D (6 bases). The CDR3 loop spans 16 amino acids. The V gene lost 2 bases and the J gene lost 7 bases, with 21 bases spanning the gap. The germline V gene has CDR1 DFQATT and CDR2 SNEGSKA (reference sequence). CDR3 loop: CSARTSTGIGSNEQFF. In DNA form, the CDR3 reads TGCAGTGCTAGAACCTCCACAGGGATCGGTTCGAATGAGCAGTTCTTC.

This clonotype has a handful of counts. The rearrangement joins TRBV15 to TRBJ2-7; 8 bases fit TRBD1. The CDR3 has 15 amino acids. Germline V lookup: CDR1 LNHNV, CDR2 YYDKDF (reference sequence). With 1 base clipped from V and 4 bases from J, the junction kept 6 bases outside the gene matches. Here the CDR3 reads CATSRAQGASYEQYF. DNA for the CDR3: TGTGCCACCAGCAGAGCTCAGGGGGCTAGTTACGAGCAGTACTTC.

This clonotype was detected a few times. The V and J genes are TRBV6-1 and TRBJ1-1; 9 positions match TRBD1. The J segment lost 3 bases and the V segment lost 7 bases, leaving 6 bases of the junction unmatched. CDR1 and CDR2 from the germline V gene are MNHNS and SASEGT. The CDR3 covers 14 residues. The CDR3 DNA reads as TGTGCCAGCAACACAGGGGGCAGTGACACTGAAGCTTTCTTT. Translated: CASNTGGSDTEAFF.

The rearrangement links TRBV10-2 to TRBJ2-1; tentatively, D is TRBD2 (7 bases). CDR1 is WSHSY, CDR2 SAAADI, per germline. The CDR3 loop spans 12 amino acids. V was cut by 5 bases and J by 13 bases, with 15 bases left in between. Written as DNA, the CDR3 is TGCGCCAGCAGTATGAGGGGGGGCGCCCAGTTCTTC. It translates to CASSMRGGAQFF.

This clonotype turned up a few times. The chain couples TRBV19 to TRBJ2-2, with TRBD2 as a possible D gene (6 bases). The CDR3 is 14 amino acids. The germline gives CDR1 LNHDA, CDR2 SQIVND (reference sequence). V was clipped by 6 bases and J by 5 bases, with 13 bases between them. The CDR3 here is CASRMERETGELFF. CDR3 DNA: TGTGCCAGTAGAATGGAACGGGAGACCGGGGAGCTGTTTTTT.

The gene calls are TRBV11-2 and TRBJ1-1; D possibly corresponds to TRBD1 (5 bases). The length of the CDR3 is 14 residues. Deletions cut 0 bases from V and 5 bases from J, with 10 bases between. Germline lookup yields CDR1 SGHAT and CDR2 FQNNGV. The CDR3: CASSLDMGRTEAFF. The CDR3 DNA reads TGTGCCAGCAGCTTAGATATGGGGCGGACTGAAGCTTTCTTT. Drawing the rest from reference TRBV11-2 and TRBJ1-1, the complete variable domain is EAGVAQSPRYKIIEKRQSVAFWCNPISGHATLYWYQQILGQGPKLLIQFQNNGVVDDSQLPKDRFSAERLKGVDSTLKIQPAKLEDSAVYLCASSLDMGRTEAFFGQGTRLTVV.